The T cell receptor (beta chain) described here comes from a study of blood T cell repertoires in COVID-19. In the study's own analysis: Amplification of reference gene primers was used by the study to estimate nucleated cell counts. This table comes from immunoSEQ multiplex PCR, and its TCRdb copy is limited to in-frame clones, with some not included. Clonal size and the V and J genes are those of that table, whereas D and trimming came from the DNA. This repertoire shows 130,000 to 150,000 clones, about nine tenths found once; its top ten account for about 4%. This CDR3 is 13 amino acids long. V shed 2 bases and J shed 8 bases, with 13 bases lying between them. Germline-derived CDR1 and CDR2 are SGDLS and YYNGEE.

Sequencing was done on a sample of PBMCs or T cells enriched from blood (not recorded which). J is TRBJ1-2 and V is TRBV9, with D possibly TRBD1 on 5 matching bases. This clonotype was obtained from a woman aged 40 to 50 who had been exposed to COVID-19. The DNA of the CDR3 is TGTGCCAGCAGCGTCCGACAGACTGGAGGCTACACCTTC. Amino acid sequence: CASSVRQTGGYTF.